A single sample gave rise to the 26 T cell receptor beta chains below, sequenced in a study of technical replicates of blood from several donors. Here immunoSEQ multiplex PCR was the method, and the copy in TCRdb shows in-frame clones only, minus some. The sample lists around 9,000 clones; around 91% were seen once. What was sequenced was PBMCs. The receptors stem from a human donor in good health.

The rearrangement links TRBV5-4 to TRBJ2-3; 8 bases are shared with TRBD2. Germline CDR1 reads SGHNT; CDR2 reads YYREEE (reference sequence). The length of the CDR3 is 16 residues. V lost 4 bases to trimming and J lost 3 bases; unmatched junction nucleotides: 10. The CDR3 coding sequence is TGTGCCAGCAGCCCAACCGGCGGGACTAGGACAGATACGCAGTATTTT. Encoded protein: CASSPTGGTRTDTQYF. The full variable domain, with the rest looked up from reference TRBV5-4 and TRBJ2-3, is ETGVTQSPTHLIKTRGQQVTLRCSSQSGHNTVSWYQQALGQGPQFIFQYYREEENGRGNFPPRFSGLQFPNYSSELNVNALELDDSALYLCASSPTGGTRTDTQYFGPGTRLTVL.

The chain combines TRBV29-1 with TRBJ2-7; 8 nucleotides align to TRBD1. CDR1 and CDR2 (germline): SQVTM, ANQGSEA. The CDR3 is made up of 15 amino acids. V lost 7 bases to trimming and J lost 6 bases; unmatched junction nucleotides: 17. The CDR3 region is CSATPGDRRFVEQYF. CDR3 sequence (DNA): TGCAGCGCCACCCCGGGGGACAGGAGGTTCGTCGAGCAGTACTTC.

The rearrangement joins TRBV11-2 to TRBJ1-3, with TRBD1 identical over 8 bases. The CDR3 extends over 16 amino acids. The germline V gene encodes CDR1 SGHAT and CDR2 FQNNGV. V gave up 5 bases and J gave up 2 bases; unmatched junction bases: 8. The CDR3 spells CASSLGPTGAGNTIYF. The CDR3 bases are TGTGCCAGCAGCCTGGGGCCGACAGGGGCTGGAAACACCATATATTTT.

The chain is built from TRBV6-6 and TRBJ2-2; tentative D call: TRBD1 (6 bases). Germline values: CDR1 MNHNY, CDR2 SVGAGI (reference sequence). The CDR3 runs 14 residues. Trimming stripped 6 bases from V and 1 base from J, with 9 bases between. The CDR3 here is CASRMGQNTGELFF. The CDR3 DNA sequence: TGTGCCAGCAGAATGGGACAGAACACCGGGGAGCTGTTTTTT.

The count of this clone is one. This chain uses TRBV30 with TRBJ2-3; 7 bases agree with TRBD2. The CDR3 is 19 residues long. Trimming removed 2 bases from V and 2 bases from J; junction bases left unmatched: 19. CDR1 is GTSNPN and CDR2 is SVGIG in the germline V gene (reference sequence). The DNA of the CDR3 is TGTGCCTGGAGTCGGGGGAGGGGAGTGGGTTGGAGAGACACAGATACGCAGTATTTT. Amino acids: CAWSRGRGVGWRDTDTQYF.

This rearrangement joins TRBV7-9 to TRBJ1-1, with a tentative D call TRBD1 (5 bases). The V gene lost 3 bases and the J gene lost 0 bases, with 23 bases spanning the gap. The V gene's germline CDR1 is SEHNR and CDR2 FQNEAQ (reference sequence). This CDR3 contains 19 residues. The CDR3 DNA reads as TGTGCCAGCAGCTTCGGAATAGGGGCGCGAAAAGAAATGAACACTGAAGCTTTCTTT. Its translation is CASSFGIGARKEMNTEAFF.

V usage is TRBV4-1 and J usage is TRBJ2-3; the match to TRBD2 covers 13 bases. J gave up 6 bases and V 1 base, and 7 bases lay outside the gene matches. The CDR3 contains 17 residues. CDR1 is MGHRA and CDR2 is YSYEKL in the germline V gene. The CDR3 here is CASSQGVRTSGSDTQYF. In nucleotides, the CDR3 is TGCGCCAGCAGCCAAGGCGTCCGGACTAGCGGGAGCGATACGCAGTATTTT.

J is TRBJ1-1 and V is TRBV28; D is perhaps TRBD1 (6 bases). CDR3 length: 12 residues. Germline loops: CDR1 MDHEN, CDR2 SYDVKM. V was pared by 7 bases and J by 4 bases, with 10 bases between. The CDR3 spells CASTLGGTEAFF. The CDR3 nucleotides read TGTGCCAGCACCCTAGGGGGCACTGAAGCTTTCTTT.

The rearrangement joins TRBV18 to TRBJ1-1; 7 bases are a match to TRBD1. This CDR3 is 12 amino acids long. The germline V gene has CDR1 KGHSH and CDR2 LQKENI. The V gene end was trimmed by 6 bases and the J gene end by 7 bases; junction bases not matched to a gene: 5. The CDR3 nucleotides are TGTGCCAGCTCTCAGGGACAGAATGAAGCTTTCTTT. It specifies CASSQGQNEAFF.

CDR3 region: CASSSEDRETEAFF. The CDR3 region has the DNA TGTGCCAGCTCATCCGAAGACAGGGAGACTGAAGCTTTCTTT. This chain links TRBV18 with TRBJ1-1; the match to TRBD1 covers 7 bases. Losses at the gene ends were 5 bases for V and 5 bases for J; bases not matched to a gene: 8. CDR3 length: 14 amino acids. Germline V CDR1 and CDR2: KGHSH, LQKENI. Filled out from reference TRBV18 and TRBJ1-1, the complete variable domain reads NAGVMQNPRHLVRRRGQEARLRCSPMKGHSHVYWYRQLPEEGLKFMVYLQKENIIDESGMPKERFSAEFPKEGPSILRIQQVVRGDSAAYFCASSSEDRETEAFFGQGTRLTVV.

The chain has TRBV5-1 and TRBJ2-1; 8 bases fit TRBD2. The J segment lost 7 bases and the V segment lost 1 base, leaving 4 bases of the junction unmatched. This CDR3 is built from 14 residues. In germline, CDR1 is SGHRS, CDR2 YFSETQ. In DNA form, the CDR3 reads TGCGCCAGCAGCTTGTCCCCTAGCGGGAATGAGCAGTTCTTC. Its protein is CASSLSPSGNEQFF.

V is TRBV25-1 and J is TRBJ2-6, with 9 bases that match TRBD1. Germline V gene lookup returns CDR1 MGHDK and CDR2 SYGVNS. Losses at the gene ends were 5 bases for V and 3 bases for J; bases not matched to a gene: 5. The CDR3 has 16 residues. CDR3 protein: CASSPQGANGANVLTF. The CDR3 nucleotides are TGTGCCAGCAGTCCACAGGGGGCTAATGGGGCCAACGTCCTGACTTTC.

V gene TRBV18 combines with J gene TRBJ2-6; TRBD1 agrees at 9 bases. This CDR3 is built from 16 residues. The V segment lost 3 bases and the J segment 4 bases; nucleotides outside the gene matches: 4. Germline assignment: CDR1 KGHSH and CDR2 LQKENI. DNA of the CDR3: TGTGCCAGCTCACCGGACAGGGGCGGCGGGGCCAACGTCCTGACTTTC. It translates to CASSPDRGGGANVLTF. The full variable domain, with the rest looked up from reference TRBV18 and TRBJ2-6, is NAGVMQNPRHLVRRRGQEARLRCSPMKGHSHVYWYRQLPEEGLKFMVYLQKENIIDESGMPKERFSAEFPKEGPSILRIQQVVRGDSAAYFCASSPDRGGGANVLTFGAGSRLTVL.

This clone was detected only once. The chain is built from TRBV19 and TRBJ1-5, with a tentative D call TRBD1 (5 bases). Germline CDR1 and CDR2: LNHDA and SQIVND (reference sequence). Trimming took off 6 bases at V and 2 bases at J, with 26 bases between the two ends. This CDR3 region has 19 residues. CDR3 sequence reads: CASRSVSGSGFYGNQPQHF. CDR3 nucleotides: TGTGCCAGTAGATCAGTGTCAGGGTCGGGTTTTTACGGCAATCAGCCCCAGCATTTT.

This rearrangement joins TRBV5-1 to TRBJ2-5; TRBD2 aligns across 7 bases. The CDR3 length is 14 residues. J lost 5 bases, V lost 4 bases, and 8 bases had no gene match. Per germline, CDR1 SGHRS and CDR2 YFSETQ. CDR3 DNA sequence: TGCGCCAGCAGCCCGGGGGGAGCAGGGGAGACCCAGTACTTC. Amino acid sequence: CASSPGGAGETQYF.

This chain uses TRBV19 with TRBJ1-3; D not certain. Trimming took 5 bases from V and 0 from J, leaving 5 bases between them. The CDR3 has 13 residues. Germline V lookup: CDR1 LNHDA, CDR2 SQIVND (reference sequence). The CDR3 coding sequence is TGTGCCAGTAGTTGGCTCTCTGGAAACACCATATATTTT. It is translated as CASSWLSGNTIYF.

In DNA form, the CDR3 reads TGTGCCAGCAGCTTAGGGGGCGCGAACACTGAAGCTTTCTTT. Translation gives CASSLGGANTEAFF. The V gene is TRBV5-4, the J gene TRBJ1-1, with 7 bases aligning to TRBD1. Germline CDR1 reads SGHNT; CDR2 reads YYREEE (reference sequence). The CDR3 extends over 14 amino acids. With V trimmed by 2 bases and J by 1 base, 2 bases remained unmatched.

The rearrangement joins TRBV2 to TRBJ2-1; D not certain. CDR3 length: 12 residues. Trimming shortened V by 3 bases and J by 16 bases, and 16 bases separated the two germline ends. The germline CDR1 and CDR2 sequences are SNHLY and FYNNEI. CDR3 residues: CASSDSARGRFF. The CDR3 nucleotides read TGTGCCAGCAGTGACAGCGCTCGAGGTCGATTCTTC.

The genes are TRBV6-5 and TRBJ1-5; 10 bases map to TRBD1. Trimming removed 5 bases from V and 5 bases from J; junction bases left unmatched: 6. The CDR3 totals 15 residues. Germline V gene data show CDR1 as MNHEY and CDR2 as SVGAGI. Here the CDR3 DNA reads TGTGCCAGCAGTGGGACAGGGGTGGGGCATCAGCCCCAGCATTTT. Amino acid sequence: CASSGTGVGHQPQHF.

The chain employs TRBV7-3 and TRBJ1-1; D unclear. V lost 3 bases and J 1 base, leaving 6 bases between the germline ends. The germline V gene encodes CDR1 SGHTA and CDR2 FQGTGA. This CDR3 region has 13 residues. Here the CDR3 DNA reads TGTGCCAGCAGCTTCTCCAGGAACACTGAAGCTTTCTTT. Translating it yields CASSFSRNTEAFF.

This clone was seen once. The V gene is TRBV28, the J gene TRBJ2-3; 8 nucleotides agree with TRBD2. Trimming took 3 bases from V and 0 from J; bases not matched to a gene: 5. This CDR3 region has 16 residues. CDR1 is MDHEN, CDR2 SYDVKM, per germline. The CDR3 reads CASSLGSSGSTDTQYF. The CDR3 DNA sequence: TGTGCCAGCAGTTTGGGTTCTAGCGGGAGCACAGATACGCAGTATTTT.

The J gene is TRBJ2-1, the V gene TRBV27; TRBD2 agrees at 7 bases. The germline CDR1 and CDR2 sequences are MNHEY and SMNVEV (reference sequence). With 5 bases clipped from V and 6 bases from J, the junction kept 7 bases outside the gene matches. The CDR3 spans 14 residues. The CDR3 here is CASSIQTSSNEQFF. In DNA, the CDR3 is TGTGCCAGCAGTATACAGACTAGCAGCAATGAGCAGTTCTTC.

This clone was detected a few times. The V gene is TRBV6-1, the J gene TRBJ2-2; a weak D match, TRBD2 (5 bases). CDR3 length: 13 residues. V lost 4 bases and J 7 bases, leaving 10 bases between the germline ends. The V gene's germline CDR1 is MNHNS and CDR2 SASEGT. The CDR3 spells CASSGGPGGELFF. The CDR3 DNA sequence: TGTGCCAGCAGTGGAGGGCCCGGCGGGGAGCTGTTTTTT.

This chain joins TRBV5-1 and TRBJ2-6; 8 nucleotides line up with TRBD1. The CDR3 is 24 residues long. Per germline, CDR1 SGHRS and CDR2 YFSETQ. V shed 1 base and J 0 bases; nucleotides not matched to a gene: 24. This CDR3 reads CASSLLLRSVGQEYSSSGANVLTF. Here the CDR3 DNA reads TGCGCCAGCAGCTTGCTACTGCGCAGCGTGGGACAGGAATACTCAAGCTCTGGGGCCAACGTCCTGACTTTC.

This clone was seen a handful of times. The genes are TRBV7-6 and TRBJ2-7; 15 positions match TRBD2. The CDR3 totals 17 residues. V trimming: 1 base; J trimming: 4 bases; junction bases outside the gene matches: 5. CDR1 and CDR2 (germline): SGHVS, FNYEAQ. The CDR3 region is CASSLVGGLAGGYEQYF. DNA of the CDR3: TGTGCCAGCAGCTTAGTGGGGGGACTAGCGGGAGGATACGAGCAGTACTTC.

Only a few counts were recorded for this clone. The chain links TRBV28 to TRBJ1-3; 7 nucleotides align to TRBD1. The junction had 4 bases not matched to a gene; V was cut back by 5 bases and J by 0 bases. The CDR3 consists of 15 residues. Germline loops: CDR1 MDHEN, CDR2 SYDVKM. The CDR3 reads CASSTQGRSGNTIYF. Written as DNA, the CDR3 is TGTGCCAGCAGTACACAGGGGCGCTCTGGAAACACCATATATTTT. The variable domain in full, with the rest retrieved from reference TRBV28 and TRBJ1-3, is DVKVTQSSRYLVKRTGEKVFLECVQDMDHENMFWYRQDPGLGLRLIYFSYDVKMKEKGDIPEGYSVSREKKERFSLILESASTNQTSMYLCASSTQGRSGNTIYFGEGSWLTVV.